This entry is about one TCR beta chain. Germline V lookup: CDR1 SGHTA, CDR2 FQGNSA. The CDR3 loop spans 14 amino acids. V was clipped by 4 bases and J by 9 bases, with 17 bases between them. These data come from a study of blood T cell repertoires in COVID-19. For the study at large: Whether acute or convalescent, the COVID-19 samples came from the United States, Italy and Spain. Sources were T cells, B-cell-depleted T cells, or PBMCs; the material itself was cDNA or gDNA.

Per the authors' pipeline: Nucleated cell counts were estimated from reference gene primer amplification. The method was immunoSEQ multiplex PCR; TCRdb's version includes in-frame clones alone and lacks a portion of them. Clone size and the V and J calls come from that table; the DNA yielded D and trimming. The table has roughly 280,000 clones, roughly 80% seen once. The TCR was taken from a man in his 60s who had recovered from COVID-19. The sample comprised peripheral blood. The gene calls are TRBV7-2 and TRBJ2-3; D may be TRBD1 (6 bases). Here the CDR3 DNA reads TGTGCCAGCAGCTCAGGATCCGACAGGCCCACGCAGTATTTT. It yields the protein CASSSGSDRPTQYF.